This T cell receptor beta chain is from a study of T cell responses to AZD1222 COVID-19 vaccine. The study, taken as a whole, reports: Clonal diversity may have been underestimated, and the donors were mostly white British, with more females than males. Without day 14 samples, only post-peak T cell repertoires were studied. When two AZD1222 doses had been given, Spike-specific TCR breadth and depth rose.

Here immunoSEQ multiplex PCR was the method, and the copy in TCRdb shows in-frame clones only, minus some. Of some 150,000 clones detected, 85% to 95% appear once; the ten largest clones hold 1.5% to 2%. Details on this clone: Its specificity is unknown.

This receptor was identified in an adult in good health. The sample consisted of peripheral blood, taken on day 0 of AZD1222 vaccination.

The CDR3: CASRGPRTGSNQPQHF. The CDR3 nucleotides are TGTGCCAGCAGAGGTCCGAGGACAGGTAGCAATCAGCCCCAGCATTTT. This sequence joins TRBV2 and TRBJ1-5; TRBD1 agrees at 7 bases. J was trimmed by 0 bases and V by 6 bases; bases with no gene match: 8. The CDR3 runs to 16 residues. CDR1 SNHLY and CDR2 FYNNEI come from the germline V gene.